The 31 T cell receptor beta chains below were found in one sample sequenced in a study of blood T cell repertoires in COVID-19. Libraries were prepared by immunoSEQ multiplex PCR; TCRdb keeps only in-frame clonotypes and omits some of them. The table shows fewer than 120,000 clones, with 75% to 85% occurring only once. Sequencing was performed on peripheral blood. These receptors were obtained from a woman aged 55 to 70 with acute or convalescent COVID-19.

This clone was seen a single time. This chain uses TRBV7-9 with TRBJ1-2, with no clear D. The CDR3 has 12 amino acids. V lost 1 base and J 8 bases, leaving 8 bases between the germline ends. Germline CDR1 is SEHNR and CDR2 is FQNEAQ (reference sequence). The CDR3 reads CASSLGVGGYTF. CDR3 nucleotide sequence: TGTGCCAGCAGCTTAGGTGTCGGGGGCTACACCTTC. Full variable domain (rest looked up from reference TRBV7-9 and TRBJ1-2): DTGVSQNPRHKITKRGQNVTFRCDPISEHNRLYWYRQTLGQGPEFLTYFQNEAQLEKSRLLSDRFSAERPKGSFSTLEIQRTEQGDSAMYLCASSLGVGGYTFGSGTRLTVV.

The V and J genes are TRBV5-6 and TRBJ1-2, with 9 bases identical to TRBD1. The CDR3 has 14 amino acids. The germline V gene has CDR1 SGHDT and CDR2 YYEEEE. V shed 4 bases, J shed 8 bases, and the junction held 9 bases outside the gene matches. For the CDR3, the DNA is TGTGCCAGCAGCCGCGGACAGGGGACAGTAGGCTACACCTTC. Translated: CASSRGQGTVGYTF.

The chain couples TRBV7-6 to TRBJ1-5; a weak D match, TRBD1 (6 bases). Germline V gene lookup returns CDR1 SGHVS and CDR2 FNYEAQ. The CDR3 spans 13 residues. V was pared by 8 bases and J by 2 bases, with 10 bases between. The CDR3 sequence is CASSRGGNQPQHF. The DNA for the CDR3 is TGTGCCAGCTCCAGGGGAGGCAATCAGCCCCAGCATTTT.

This rearrangement joins TRBV9 to TRBJ2-2, with 9 bases aligning to TRBD2. The CDR3 covers 18 residues. Per the germline V gene, CDR1 is SGDLS and CDR2 is YYNGEE. J lost 0 bases, V lost 0 bases, and 6 bases had no gene match. The CDR3 DNA reads as TGTGCCAGCAGCGTAGTATGGAGCGGGGGGCCGAACACCGGGGAGCTGTTTTTT. Its protein is CASSVVWSGGPNTGELFF.

This chain joins TRBV10-3 and TRBJ1-1; D call uncertain. The CDR3 has 12 residues. V lost 5 bases and J 3 bases, leaving 7 bases between the germline ends. From germline, CDR1 is ENHRY and CDR2 SYGVKD. CDR3 loop: CAISNRDTEAFF. CDR3 in DNA: TGTGCCATCAGTAACCGGGACACTGAAGCTTTCTTT.

This clone has a single count. The genes are TRBV4-3 and TRBJ1-3, with D possibly TRBD1 on 6 matching bases. Germline assignment: CDR1 LGHNA and CDR2 YSLEER. The CDR3 has 15 amino acids. The V end was cut by 4 bases, the J end by 0 bases, with 10 bases between. The CDR3 nucleotides read TGCGCCAGCAGCCCGGACAGCACCTCTGGAAACACCATATATTTT. Protein sequence: CASSPDSTSGNTIYF.

The V gene is TRBV30, the J gene TRBJ1-3; TRBD1 matches at 10 bases. This CDR3 contains 17 residues. From germline, CDR1 is GTSNPN and CDR2 SVGIG (reference sequence). Unmatched junction bases numbered 7, after V lost 2 bases and J lost 0 bases. The CDR3 reads CAWSLKTGGRSGNTIYF. The DNA for the CDR3 is TGTGCCTGGAGTTTGAAGACAGGGGGCCGCTCTGGAAACACCATATATTTT.

This clone has more than one count but fewer than ten. The chain joins TRBV28 to TRBJ1-4; a weak D match, TRBD1 (6 bases). Germline V gene data show CDR1 as MDHEN and CDR2 as SYDVKM. The CDR3 sequence is 14 residues long. Trimming shortened V by 6 bases and J by 5 bases, and 13 bases separated the two germline ends. CDR3 loop: CASRLGGLNEKLFF. The CDR3 DNA reads TGTGCCAGCAGGTTAGGGGGGTTAAATGAAAAACTGTTTTTT.

The chain employs TRBV7-9 and TRBJ1-3; D is unclear. The germline gives CDR1 SEHNR, CDR2 FQNEAQ (reference sequence). V was trimmed by 2 bases and J by 6 bases, leaving 5 bases between them. The length of the CDR3 is 12 residues. CDR3 in amino acids: CASSLTVNTIYF. The CDR3, as DNA: TGTGCCAGCAGCTTAACAGTAAACACCATATATTTT.

The chain joins TRBV19 to TRBJ2-3; TRBD2 might be the D (5 bases). V lost 4 bases to trimming and J lost 2 bases, with 16 bases between them. The CDR3 length is 16 residues. In germline, CDR1 is LNHDA, CDR2 SQIVND (reference sequence). The CDR3 region has the DNA TGTGCCAGTAGTAAATTGCGTTCGGGGTCCACAGATACGCAGTATTTT. It is translated as CASSKLRSGSTDTQYF.

The CDR3 sequence is CAISEEVSNQPQHF. The CDR3 coding sequence is TGTGCCATCAGTGAGGAGGTTAGCAATCAGCCCCAGCATTTT. The chain carries TRBV10-3 and TRBJ1-5; D is unclear. Germline lookup yields CDR1 ENHRY and CDR2 SYGVKD. Trimming took 2 bases from V and 0 from J, leaving 5 bases between them. The CDR3 is 14 amino acids.

The CDR3 is CASSPGQSSYEQYF. DNA of the CDR3: TGTGCCAGCTCACCGGGACAGTCCTCCTACGAGCAGTACTTC. The chain has TRBV18 and TRBJ2-7; 7 bases align to TRBD1. The J segment lost 0 bases and the V segment lost 3 bases, leaving 2 bases of the junction unmatched. CDR3 size: 14 residues. Germline V gene lookup returns CDR1 KGHSH and CDR2 LQKENI.

This clone was seen more than once but under ten times. J is TRBJ1-2 and V is TRBV5-4; 7 positions agree with TRBD1. The trim removed 3 bases at V and 4 bases at J, leaving 6 bases unmatched. The germline V gene has CDR1 SGHNT and CDR2 YYREEE (reference sequence). The CDR3 has 14 amino acids. CDR3 DNA sequence: TGTGCCAGCAGCTGGGACAGTCAAGGCTATGGCTACACCTTC. This gives the protein CASSWDSQGYGYTF. The full variable domain, completed using reference TRBV5-4 and TRBJ1-2, is ETGVTQSPTHLIKTRGQQVTLRCSSQSGHNTVSWYQQALGQGPQFIFQYYREEENGRGNFPPRFSGLQFPNYSSELNVNALELDDSALYLCASSWDSQGYGYTFGSGTRLTVV.

This rearrangement joins TRBV6-5 to TRBJ2-5, with TRBD2 identical over 8 bases. With V trimmed by 7 bases and J by 4 bases, 5 bases remained unmatched. Germline V gene lookup returns CDR1 MNHEY and CDR2 SVGAGI. This CDR3 is 13 amino acids long. CDR3 sequence (DNA): TGTGCCAGCAACGGGGGGGGTGGAGAGACCCAGTACTTC. Its protein is CASNGGGGETQYF.

J is TRBJ2-7 and V is TRBV7-2; 11 bases are shared with TRBD2. The trim removed 1 base at V and 2 bases at J, leaving 4 bases unmatched. The CDR3 loop spans 16 amino acids. Germline-derived CDR1 and CDR2 are SGHTA and FQGNSA. This chain's CDR3 is CASSLGRSGGAYEQYF. The CDR3 bases are TGTGCCAGCAGCTTAGGTCGTAGCGGGGGGGCCTACGAGCAGTACTTC.

The V call is TRBV7-3, the J call TRBJ2-1; 7 nucleotides agree with TRBD1. This CDR3 is 16 amino acids long. Trimming took 4 bases from V and 2 from J; bases not matched to a gene: 8. Germline CDR1 SGHTA, CDR2 FQGTGA. The CDR3 DNA reads TGTGCCAGCAGCTCCAGGACAGGATTAACCTACAATGAGCAGTTCTTC. It yields the protein CASSSRTGLTYNEQFF.

V gene TRBV5-1 combines with J gene TRBJ2-7; 11 nucleotides match TRBD1. This CDR3 is built from 16 residues. The V segment lost 0 bases and the J segment 6 bases; nucleotides outside the gene matches: 8. CDR1 is SGHRS and CDR2 is YFSETQ in the germline V gene. The DNA for the CDR3 is TGCGCCAGCAGCTTGGGACCGGGACAGGGGGTCCTCGAGCAGTACTTC. This translates into CASSLGPGQGVLEQYF.

This chain uses TRBV4-1 with TRBJ1-4, with a weak D call TRBD1 (5 bases). The CDR3 runs to 14 residues. The ends were cut back, 1 base at V and 8 bases at J, with 11 bases in the middle. Germline CDR1 and CDR2: MGHRA and YSYEKL. The CDR3 is CASSQGQGGEKLFF. DNA for the CDR3: TGCGCCAGCAGCCAAGGGCAGGGCGGCGAAAAACTGTTTTTT.

The chain uses TRBV5-6 and TRBJ2-7; 12 positions agree with TRBD2. V gave up 3 bases and J gave up 4 bases; unmatched junction bases: 2. Per the germline V gene, CDR1 is SGHDT and CDR2 is YYEEEE. The CDR3 has 14 residues. This chain's CDR3 is CASSSSGGAYEQYF. DNA for the CDR3: TGTGCCAGCAGCTCTAGCGGGGGGGCATACGAGCAGTACTTC. Full variable domain (outside the CDR3, taken from reference TRBV5-6 and TRBJ2-7): DAGVTQSPTHLIKTRGQQVTLRCSPKSGHDTVSWYQQALGQGPQFIFQYYEEEERQRGNFPDRFSGHQFPNYSSELNVNALLLGDSALYLCASSSSGGAYEQYFGPGTRLTVT.

The chain links TRBV30 to TRBJ1-1; TRBD1 is a possible D gene (5 bases). V lost 5 bases to trimming and J lost 6 bases, with 16 bases between them. CDR3 size: 13 residues. The V gene's germline CDR1 is GTSNPN and CDR2 SVGIG (reference sequence). For the CDR3, the DNA is TGTGCCTGGCGAGATGAGCGGGACGCTGAAGCTTTCTTT. This encodes CAWRDERDAEAFF. The full variable domain, in which reference TRBV30 and TRBJ1-1 provide the parts outside the CDR3, is SQTIHQWPATLVQPVGSPLSLECTVEGTSNPNLYWYRQAAGRGLQLLFYSVGIGQISSEVPQNLSASRPQDRQFILSSKKLLLSDSGFYLCAWRDERDAEAFFGQGTRLTVV.

The chain uses TRBV7-9 and TRBJ1-1, with TRBD1 matching 8 bases. The CDR3 has 17 amino acids. Germline-derived CDR1 and CDR2 are SEHNR and FQNEAQ (reference sequence). V was pared by 6 bases and J by 1 base, with 13 bases of the junction left unmatched. CDR3 amino acids: CASSVAGQVEGNTEAFF. For the CDR3, the DNA is TGTGCCAGCAGTGTCGCGGGACAGGTGGAGGGGAACACTGAAGCTTTCTTT.

This clone has only a few counts. This chain joins TRBV2 and TRBJ2-7; 10 bases line up with TRBD2. The CDR3 consists of 14 residues. V lost 8 bases, J lost 6 bases, and 10 bases stayed unmatched. Per the germline V gene, CDR1 is SNHLY and CDR2 is FYNNEI. CDR3 in DNA: TGTGCCAGCCTAGCGGGGGCTTCCTCTTCCGAGCAGTACTTC. Protein product: CASLAGASSSEQYF. Based on the CDR3 plus reference TRBV2 and TRBJ2-7, the full variable domain is EPEVTQTPSHQVTQMGQEVILRCVPISNHLYFYWYRQILGQKVEFLVSFYNNEISEKSEIFDDQFSVERPDGSNFTLKIRSTKLEDSAMYFCASLAGASSSEQYFGPGTRLTVT.

The chain recombines TRBV27 with TRBJ2-7; 9 bases line up with TRBD2. The CDR3 contains 16 residues. Germline V gene data show CDR1 as MNHEY and CDR2 as SMNVEV (reference sequence). The V and J ends lost 0 bases and 6 bases, in that order; junction bases with no gene match: 9. The DNA for the CDR3 is TGTGCCAGCAGTTTATCGGGGGCGGGGGGGCAGGGCGAGCAGTACTTC. Translated, it gives CASSLSGAGGQGEQYF.

Concerning this clone itself: An end of the junction differs from the germline gene, which may be a read error. The chain joins TRBV6-5 to TRBJ2-4; D gene unclear. CDR1 MNHEY and CDR2 SVGAGI come from the germline V gene. The CDR3 runs to 14 residues. The CDR3: CASSDSRLGNIQYF. CDR3 DNA: TGTGCCAGCAGTGACTCCAGGTTGGGAAACATTCAGTACTTC.

The gene calls are TRBV28 and TRBJ1-4, with TRBD1 as a possible D gene (5 bases). The CDR3 covers 14 residues. CDR1 is MDHEN and CDR2 is SYDVKM in the germline V gene. V was clipped by 7 bases and J by 9 bases, with 18 bases between them. The CDR3 nucleotides are TGTGCCAGCACCCGGCCCGGCAGGGCACAAAAACTGTTTTTT. Its protein is CASTRPGRAQKLFF.

The chain is built from TRBV3-1 (or the pseudogene TRBV3-2) and TRBJ2-1; tentatively, D is TRBD2 (7 bases). The CDR3 extends over 16 amino acids. Trimming shortened V by 2 bases and J by 4 bases, and 15 bases separated the two germline ends. The germline V gene has CDR1 LGHDT and CDR2 YNNKEL (reference sequence). CDR3 region: CASSQRTGGPYNEQFF. The CDR3 DNA reads TGTGCCAGCAGCCAAAGAACGGGGGGCCCTTACAATGAGCAGTTCTTC.

The chain joins TRBV3-1 (or the pseudogene TRBV3-2) to TRBJ1-1; TRBD1 might be the D (5 bases). Germline values: CDR1 LGHDT, CDR2 YNNKEL (reference sequence). V lost 5 bases, J lost 7 bases, and 11 bases lay in between. There are 12 residues in the CDR3. The DNA for the CDR3 is TGTGCCAGCAGCATTGGAGGGGTTGAAGCTTTCTTT. Its translation is CASSIGGVEAFF.

The chain combines TRBV6-6 with TRBJ1-3, with TRBD1 matching 11 bases. The CDR3 has 15 amino acids. CDR1 is MNHNY, CDR2 SVGAGI, per germline (reference sequence). The trim removed 5 bases at V and 6 bases at J, leaving 6 bases unmatched. CDR3 region: CASSTGQGGPNTIYF. CDR3 DNA sequence: TGTGCCAGCAGTACGGGACAGGGGGGCCCAAACACCATATATTTT.

V is TRBV10-3 and J is TRBJ1-3; D is unclear. The germline CDR1 and CDR2 sequences are ENHRY and SYGVKD. The CDR3 runs 16 residues. Trimming stripped 4 bases from V and 0 bases from J, with 13 bases between. The CDR3 protein is CAISGHNSPSGNTIYF. The CDR3 DNA reads as TGTGCCATCAGTGGGCATAACAGCCCCTCTGGAAACACCATATATTTT.

CDR3 bases: TGTGCCTGGAGTCGACTAGCGGGCGGGGAGCTGTTTTTT. This translates into CAWSRLAGGELFF. The V call is TRBV30, the J call TRBJ2-2; TRBD2 aligns across 10 bases. Germline CDR1 GTSNPN, CDR2 SVGIG (reference sequence). CDR3 length: 13 residues. Germline trimming cut 2 bases from V and 7 bases from J; bases unmatched to any gene: 1. The full variable domain, with the rest looked up from reference TRBV30 and TRBJ2-2, is SQTIHQWPATLVQPVGSPLSLECTVEGTSNPNLYWYRQAAGRGLQLLFYSVGIGQISSEVPQNLSASRPQDRQFILSSKKLLLSDSGFYLCAWSRLAGGELFFGEGSRLTVL.

V is TRBV5-1 and J is TRBJ1-2; TRBD1 matches at 7 bases. The trim removed 0 bases at V and 4 bases at J, leaving 12 bases unmatched. Germline CDR1 is SGHRS and CDR2 is YFSETQ. This CDR3 has 17 amino acids. The CDR3, as DNA: TGCGCCAGCAGCTTGGGAGGGGCAGGGGGTGAAAGCTATGGCTACACCTTC. Amino acid sequence: CASSLGGAGGESYGYTF.